This note documents a single T cell receptor beta chain sequence. Its antigen is not known. The V and J ends lost 9 bases and 2 bases respectively, with 13 bases between them. This CDR3 is 13 amino acids long. In germline, CDR1 is ENHRY, CDR2 SYGVKD. These data originate in a study of T cell responses to AZD1222 COVID-19 vaccine. Study results and caveats: Repertoires were obtained only post-peak T cell response. Regions left unmutated in variants are reportedly the target of nearly half of spike-specific TCRs. A mostly white British donor set with more females was recruited, and clonal diversity was possibly underestimated. Spike regions recognized by vaccine-associated CD4 TCRs spanned the protein, led by 160-218 and 743-854.

Sequenced by immunoSEQ multiplex PCR; TCRdb stores in-frame clones only, minus some. The data show more than 85,000 clones, roughly 93% seen once. The source of this sequence is an adult who received the AZD1222 COVID-19 vaccine. Sequencing was performed on peripheral blood, taken 28 days after the second AZD1222 dose. The chain recombines TRBV10-3 with TRBJ1-2; possible D gene TRBD1, 6 bases. The CDR3 loop reads CAIGQFANYGYTF. The CDR3 bases are TGTGCCATAGGACAGTTTGCCAACTATGGCTACACCTTC.